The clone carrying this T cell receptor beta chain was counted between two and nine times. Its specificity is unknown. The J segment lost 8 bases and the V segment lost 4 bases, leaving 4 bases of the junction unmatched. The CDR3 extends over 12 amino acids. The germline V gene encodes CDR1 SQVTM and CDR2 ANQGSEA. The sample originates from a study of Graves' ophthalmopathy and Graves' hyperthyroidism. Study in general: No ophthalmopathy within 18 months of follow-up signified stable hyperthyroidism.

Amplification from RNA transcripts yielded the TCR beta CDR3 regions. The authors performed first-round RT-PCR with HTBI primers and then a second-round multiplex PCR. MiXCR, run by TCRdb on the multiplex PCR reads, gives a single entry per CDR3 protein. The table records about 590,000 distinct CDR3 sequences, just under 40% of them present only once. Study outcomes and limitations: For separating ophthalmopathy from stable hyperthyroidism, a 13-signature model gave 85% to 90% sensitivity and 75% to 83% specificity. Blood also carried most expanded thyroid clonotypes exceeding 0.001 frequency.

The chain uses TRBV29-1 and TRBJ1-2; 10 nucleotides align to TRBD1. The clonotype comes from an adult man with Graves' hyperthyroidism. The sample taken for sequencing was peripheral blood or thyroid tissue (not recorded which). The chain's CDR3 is CSVGQGAEGYTF. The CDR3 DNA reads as TGCAGCGTTGGACAGGGGGCGGAGGGCTACACCTTC.